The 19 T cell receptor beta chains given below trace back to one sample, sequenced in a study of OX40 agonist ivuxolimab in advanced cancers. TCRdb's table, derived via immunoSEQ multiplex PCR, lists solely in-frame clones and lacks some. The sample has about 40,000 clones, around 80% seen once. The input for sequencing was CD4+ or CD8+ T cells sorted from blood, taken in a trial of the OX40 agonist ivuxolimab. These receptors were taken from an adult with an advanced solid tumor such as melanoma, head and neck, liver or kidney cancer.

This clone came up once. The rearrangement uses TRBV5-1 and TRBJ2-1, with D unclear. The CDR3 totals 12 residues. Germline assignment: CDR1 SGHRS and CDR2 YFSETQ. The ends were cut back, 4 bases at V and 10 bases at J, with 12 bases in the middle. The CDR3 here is CASSTVEGEQFF. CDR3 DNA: TGCGCCAGCAGCACTGTAGAAGGGGAGCAGTTCTTC.

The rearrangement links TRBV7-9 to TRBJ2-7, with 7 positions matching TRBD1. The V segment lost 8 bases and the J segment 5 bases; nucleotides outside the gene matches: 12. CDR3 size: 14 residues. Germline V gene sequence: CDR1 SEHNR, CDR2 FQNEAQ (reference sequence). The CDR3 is CASSIGGFGHEQYF. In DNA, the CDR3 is TGTGCCAGCTCCATAGGGGGCTTTGGCCACGAGCAGTACTTC.

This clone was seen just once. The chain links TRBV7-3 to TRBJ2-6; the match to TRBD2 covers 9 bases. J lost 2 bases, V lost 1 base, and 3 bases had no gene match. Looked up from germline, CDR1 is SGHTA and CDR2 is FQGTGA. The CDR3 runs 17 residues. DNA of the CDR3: TGTGCCAGCAGCTTAATTAGCGGGAGCACTGGGGCCAACGTCCTGACTTTC. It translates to CASSLISGSTGANVLTF.

The CDR3 DNA reads TGTGCCAGCTCACTCGGGACAAGCGGTCTCCAGCCCCAGCATTTT. Protein: CASSLGTSGLQPQHF. The chain combines TRBV18 with TRBJ1-5, with D perhaps TRBD1 (6 bases). This CDR3 has 15 residues. V was clipped by 4 bases and J by 7 bases, with 17 bases between them. Germline CDR1 is KGHSH and CDR2 is LQKENI.

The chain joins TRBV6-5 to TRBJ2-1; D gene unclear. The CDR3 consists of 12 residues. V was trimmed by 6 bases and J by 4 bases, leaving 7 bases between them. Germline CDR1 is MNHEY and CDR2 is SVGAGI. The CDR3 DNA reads TGTGCCAGCAGCCGCGTATACAATGAGCAGTTCTTC. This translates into CASSRVYNEQFF.

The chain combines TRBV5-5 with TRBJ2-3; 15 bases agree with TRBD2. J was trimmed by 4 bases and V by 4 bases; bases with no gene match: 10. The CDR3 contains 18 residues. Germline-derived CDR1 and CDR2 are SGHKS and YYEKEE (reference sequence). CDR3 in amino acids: CASSPRGLAGGRADTQYF. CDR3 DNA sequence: TGTGCCAGCAGCCCCCGGGGACTAGCGGGAGGTAGGGCAGATACGCAGTATTTT. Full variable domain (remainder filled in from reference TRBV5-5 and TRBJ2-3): DAGVTQSPTHLIKTRGQQVTLRCSPISGHKSVSWYQQVLGQGPQFIFQYYEKEERGRGNFPDRFSARQFPNYSSELNVNALLLGDSALYLCASSPRGLAGGRADTQYFGPGTRLTVL.

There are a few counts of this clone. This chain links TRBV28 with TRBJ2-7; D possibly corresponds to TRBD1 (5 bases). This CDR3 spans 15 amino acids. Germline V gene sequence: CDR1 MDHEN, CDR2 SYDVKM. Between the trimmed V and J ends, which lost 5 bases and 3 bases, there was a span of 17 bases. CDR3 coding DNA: TGTGCCAGCAGTCCCCTGGCAGGGATCGGCTACGAGCAGTACTTC. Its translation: CASSPLAGIGYEQYF.

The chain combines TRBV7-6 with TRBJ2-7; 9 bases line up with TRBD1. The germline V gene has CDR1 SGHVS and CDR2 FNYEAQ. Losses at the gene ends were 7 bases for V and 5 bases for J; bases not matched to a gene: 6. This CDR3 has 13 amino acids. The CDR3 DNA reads TGTGCCAGCAAACAGGGGGCGGTCGACGAGCAGTACTTC. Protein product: CASKQGAVDEQYF.

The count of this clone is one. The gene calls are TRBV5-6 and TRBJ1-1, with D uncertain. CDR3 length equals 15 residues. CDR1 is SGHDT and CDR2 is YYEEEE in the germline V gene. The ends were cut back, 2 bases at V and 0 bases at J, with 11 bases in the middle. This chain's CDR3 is CASSFFDPMNTEAFF. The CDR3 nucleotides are TGTGCCAGCAGCTTTTTTGACCCAATGAACACTGAAGCTTTCTTT.

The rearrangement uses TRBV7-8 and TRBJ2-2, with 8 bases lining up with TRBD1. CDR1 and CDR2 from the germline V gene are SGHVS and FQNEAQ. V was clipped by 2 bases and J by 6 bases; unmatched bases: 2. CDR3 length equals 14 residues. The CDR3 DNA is TGTGCCAGCAGCTTACAACAGGGGGCCGGGGAGCTGTTTTTT. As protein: CASSLQQGAGELFF.

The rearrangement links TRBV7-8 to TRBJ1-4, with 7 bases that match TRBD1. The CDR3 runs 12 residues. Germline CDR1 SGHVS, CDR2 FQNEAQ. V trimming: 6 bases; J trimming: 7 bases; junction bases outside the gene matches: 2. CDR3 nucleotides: TGTGCCAGCAGACGACAGGGTGAAAAACTGTTTTTT. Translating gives CASRRQGEKLFF.

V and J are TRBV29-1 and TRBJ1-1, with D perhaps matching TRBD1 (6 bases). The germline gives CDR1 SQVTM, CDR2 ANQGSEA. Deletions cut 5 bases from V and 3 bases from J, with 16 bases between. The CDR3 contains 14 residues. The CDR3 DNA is TGCAGCGTTCGGACAGCCCCAGTGGACACTGAAGCTTTCTTT. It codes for CSVRTAPVDTEAFF.

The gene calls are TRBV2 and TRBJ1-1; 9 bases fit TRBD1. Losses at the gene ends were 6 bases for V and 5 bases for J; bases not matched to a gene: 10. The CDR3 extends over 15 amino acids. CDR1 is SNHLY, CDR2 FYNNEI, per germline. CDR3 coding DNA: TGTGCCAGCAGGGAAAGACAGGGGGTTGGGACTGAAGCTTTCTTT. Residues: CASRERQGVGTEAFF. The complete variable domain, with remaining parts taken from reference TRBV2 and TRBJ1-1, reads EPEVTQTPSHQVTQMGQEVILRCVPISNHLYFYWYRQILGQKVEFLVSFYNNEISEKSEIFDDQFSVERPDGSNFTLKIRSTKLEDSAMYFCASRERQGVGTEAFFGQGTRLTVV.

The CDR3 here is CASSLRGFSTDTQYF. The CDR3 bases are TGTGCCAGCAGCTTACGGGGGTTTAGCACAGATACGCAGTATTTT. V is TRBV11-2 and J is TRBJ2-3; D might be TRBD2 (6 bases). This CDR3 is 15 amino acids long. V was trimmed by 2 bases and J by 0 bases, leaving 9 bases between them. Germline V gene lookup returns CDR1 SGHAT and CDR2 FQNNGV.

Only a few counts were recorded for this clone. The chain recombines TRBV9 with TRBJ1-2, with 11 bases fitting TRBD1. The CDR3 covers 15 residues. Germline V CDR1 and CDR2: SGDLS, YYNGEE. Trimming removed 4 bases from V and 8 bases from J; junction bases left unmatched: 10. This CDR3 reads CASSSDGQGAYGYTF. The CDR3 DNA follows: TGTGCCAGCAGCTCTGACGGACAGGGGGCTTACGGCTACACCTTC.

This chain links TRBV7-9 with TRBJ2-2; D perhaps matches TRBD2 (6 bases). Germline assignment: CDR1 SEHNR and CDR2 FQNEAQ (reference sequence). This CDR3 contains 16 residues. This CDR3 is CASHGGARGNTGELFF. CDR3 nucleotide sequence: TGTGCTTCCCACGGTGGGGCGCGGGGGAACACCGGGGAGCTGTTTTTT. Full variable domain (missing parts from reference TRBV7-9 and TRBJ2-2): DTGVSQNPRHKITKRGQNVTFRCDPISEHNRLYWYRQTLGQGPEFLTYFQNEAQLEKSRLLSDRFSAERPKGSFSTLEIQRTEQGDSAMYLCASHGGARGNTGELFFGEGSRLTVL.

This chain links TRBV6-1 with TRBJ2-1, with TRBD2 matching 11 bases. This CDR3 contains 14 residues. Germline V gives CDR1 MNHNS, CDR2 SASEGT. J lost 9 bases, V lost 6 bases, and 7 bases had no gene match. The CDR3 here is CASSLLAGEGEQFF. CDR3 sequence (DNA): TGTGCCAGCAGCTTACTAGCGGGGGAGGGTGAGCAGTTCTTC.

The CDR3 coding sequence is TGTGCCTCCTGGTCGGCAGGGGATTCACCCCTCCACTTT. Protein: CASWSAGDSPLHF. J is TRBJ1-6 and V is TRBV30; TRBD1 is a possible D gene (6 bases). The CDR3 is made up of 13 amino acids. Germline lookup yields CDR1 GTSNPN and CDR2 SVGIG (reference sequence). V was cut by 7 bases and J by 8 bases, with 15 bases left in between.

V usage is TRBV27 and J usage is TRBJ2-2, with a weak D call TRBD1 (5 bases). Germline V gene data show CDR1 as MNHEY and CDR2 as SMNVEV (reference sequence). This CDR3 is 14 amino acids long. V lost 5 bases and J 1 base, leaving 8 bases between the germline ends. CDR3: CASSPDRNTGELFF. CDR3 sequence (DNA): TGTGCCAGCAGTCCCGACAGGAACACCGGGGAGCTGTTTTTT.